A single sample is the source of the 20 T cell receptor beta chains below, sequenced in a study of T cells after yellow fever vaccination. TCRdb ran MiXCR on the 5' RACE reads and lists one entry per CDR3 protein. The table lists over 300,000 distinct CDR3 sequences, about 4% of them singletons. The sequencing used PBMCs, collected 5 days after the yellow fever booster vaccination. The receptors originated from a man in his late teens or twenties who received the YFV17D yellow fever vaccine.

Many counts were recorded for this clonotype. This chain connects TRBV7-9 to TRBJ2-5; 8 positions match TRBD2. The CDR3 spans 13 residues. V lost 11 bases to trimming and J lost 5 bases; unmatched junction nucleotides: 10. Looked up from germline, CDR1 is SEHNR and CDR2 is FQNEAQ (reference sequence). The CDR3 reads CAFLAGGGETQYF. The CDR3 nucleotides are TGTGCCTTCCTAGCGGGTGGTGGCGAGACCCAGTACTTC.

CDR3 sequence: CASSLSISGLGNEQFF. CDR3 coding DNA: TGTGCCAGCAGCTTGTCGATTAGCGGCTTAGGAAATGAGCAGTTCTTC. This rearrangement joins TRBV7-6 to TRBJ2-1; D might be TRBD2 (6 bases). Germline V gene data show CDR1 as SGHVS and CDR2 as FNYEAQ. CDR3 length: 16 amino acids. V was trimmed by 3 bases and J by 7 bases, leaving 19 bases between them.

The chain recombines TRBV5-1 with TRBJ2-3; 8 bases agree with TRBD1. V trimming: 2 bases; J trimming: 2 bases; junction bases outside the gene matches: 7. From germline, CDR1 is SGHRS and CDR2 YFSETQ. CDR3 length: 16 residues. CDR3 in amino acids: CASSFSGGRITDTQYF. CDR3 coding DNA: TGCGCCAGCAGCTTCTCAGGGGGCCGAATCACAGATACGCAGTATTTT.

In this sample, this clonotype turned up a few times. The CDR3 DNA reads as TGTGCCAGCAGCTACACAGGGGGCACTGGAAACACCATATATTTT. It translates to CASSYTGGTGNTIYF. V is TRBV7-3 and J is TRBJ1-3; 9 nucleotides agree with TRBD1. The V gene end was trimmed by 4 bases and the J gene end by 2 bases; junction bases not matched to a gene: 3. Per the germline V gene, CDR1 is SGHTA and CDR2 is FQGTGA. The CDR3 loop spans 15 amino acids.

A remark on this clonotype: This may be a read error, as it is one base from a much larger clone. The chain couples TRBV6-2 or TRBV6-3 to TRBJ2-7; D remains ambiguous. Germline CDR1 MNHEY, CDR2 SVGEGT. V shed 4 bases and J shed 5 bases, with 9 bases lying between them. The CDR3 covers 12 residues. The DNA of the CDR3 is TGTGCCAGCAGTTTTCGGACGGACGAGCAGTACTTC. Translating gives CASSFRTDEQYF.

J is TRBJ2-5 and V is TRBV5-1; a possible D gene is TRBD1 (5 bases). Trimming removed 0 bases at V and 2 bases at J, with 8 bases between. The germline CDR1 and CDR2 sequences are SGHRS and YFSETQ. The CDR3 length is 14 residues. CDR3 amino acids: CASSLGQRQETQYF. The CDR3 coding sequence is TGCGCCAGCAGCTTGGGACAGCGACAAGAGACCCAGTACTTC.

This clonotype was recorded a few times. The V call is TRBV28, the J call TRBJ2-3; 8 nucleotides match TRBD2. In germline, CDR1 is MDHEN, CDR2 SYDVKM. J was trimmed by 5 bases and V by 8 bases; bases with no gene match: 9. This CDR3 contains 14 residues. CDR3 nucleotide sequence: TGTGCCAGCGCCGCCGGGGGGGCTAAAGATACGCAGTATTTT. This gives the protein CASAAGGAKDTQYF.

This CDR3 reads CASSLAGGGGETQYF. CDR3 coding DNA: TGTGCCAGCAGCTTAGCCGGGGGAGGTGGAGAGACCCAGTACTTC. The V gene is TRBV7-2, the J gene TRBJ2-5; tentatively, D is TRBD2 (6 bases). This CDR3 spans 15 amino acids. Deletions cut 0 bases from V and 4 bases from J, with 12 bases between. Germline loops: CDR1 SGHTA, CDR2 FQGNSA.

This chain connects TRBV28 to TRBJ2-5; a possible D gene is TRBD1 (6 bases). Trimming removed 6 bases at V and 7 bases at J, with 21 bases between. Per germline, CDR1 MDHEN and CDR2 SYDVKM. The CDR3 has 15 amino acids. This CDR3 is CASRTGRGFVGTQYF. In nucleotides, the CDR3 is TGTGCCAGCAGGACCGGCAGGGGTTTTGTCGGGACCCAGTACTTC.

The rearrangement joins TRBV18 to TRBJ2-7; D could derive from TRBD1 or TRBD2 (5 bases each). The V end was cut by 8 bases, the J end by 2 bases, with 19 bases between. This CDR3 has 15 amino acids. The germline gives CDR1 KGHSH, CDR2 LQKENI. The CDR3 loop is CASAREGYRTYEQYV. In DNA form, the CDR3 reads TGTGCCAGCGCAAGAGAGGGGTATAGGACCTACGAGCAGTACGTC.

This clonotype was seen a few times. The rearrangement joins TRBV7-3 to TRBJ2-3; tentative D call: TRBD1 (6 bases). Trimming cost V 5 bases and J 1 base, with 13 bases left between them. The CDR3 is made up of 15 amino acids. Germline V lookup: CDR1 SGHTA, CDR2 FQGTGA. The CDR3 reads CASSTSAGGTDTQYF. The DNA for the CDR3 is TGTGCCAGCAGCACCTCCGCAGGGGGCACAGATACGCAGTATTTT.

This clonotype was counted a few times. The rearrangement joins TRBV5-1 to TRBJ2-3; TRBD2 aligns across 9 bases. CDR1 and CDR2 from the germline V gene are SGHRS and YFSETQ. J was trimmed by 1 base and V by 2 bases; bases with no gene match: 5. The CDR3 has 16 residues. CDR3 sequence reads: CASSLGGGERTDTQYF. The CDR3 region has the DNA TGCGCCAGCAGCTTAGGCGGGGGGGAACGCACAGATACGCAGTATTTT. Supplemented by reference TRBV5-1 and TRBJ2-3, the full variable domain reads KAGVTQTPRYLIKTRGQQVTLSCSPISGHRSVSWYQQTPGQGLQFLFEYFSETQRNKGNFPGRFSGRQFSNSRSEMNVSTLELGDSALYLCASSLGGGERTDTQYFGPGTRLTVL.

This clonotype was observed many times. This chain uses TRBV23-1 with TRBJ2-2, with 10 bases identical to TRBD1. TRBV23-1 belongs to the ORF category, with a function that is uncertain. Germline trimming cut 11 bases from V and 0 bases from J; bases unmatched to any gene: 3. CDR3 length: 14 residues. This chain's CDR3 is CAGDRGPNTGELFF. DNA of the CDR3: TGCGCCGGCGACAGGGGGCCGAACACCGGGGAGCTGTTTTTT.

This clonotype was found many times. The chain recombines TRBV5-1 with TRBJ2-3; D remains ambiguous. CDR1 and CDR2 (germline): SGHRS, YFSETQ. V was clipped by 3 bases and J by 1 base, with 15 bases between them. The CDR3 runs to 16 residues. The CDR3 bases are TGCGCCAGCAGCTCTACTACCGGACCAGGCACAGATACGCAGTATTTT. This encodes CASSSTTGPGTDTQYF.

Regarding this clonotype: A read error may be the cause here, since a much bigger clone is one base away. The chain uses TRBV12-3 or TRBV12-4 and TRBJ2-3, with TRBD1 matching over 7 bases. The CDR3 loop spans 18 amino acids. J gave up 0 bases and V 8 bases, and 17 bases lay outside the gene matches. CDR3 region: CASGQEEVGTASTDTQYF. CDR3 DNA sequence: TGTGCCAGCGGACAGGAAGAGGTCGGGACAGCTAGCACAGATACGCAGTATTTT.

This chain joins TRBV12-2 and TRBJ2-5; no check of the table's D call, TRBD2, against the DNA was made. TRBV12-2 is flagged as a pseudogene. There are 16 residues in the CDR3. The DNA for the CDR3 is TGTGCAAGTCGCTTAGAAGGCGGGGGGGCCGGAGAGACCCAGTACTTC. Its translation is CASRLEGGGAGETQYF.

This clonotype was found many times. The chain joins TRBV10-3 to TRBJ2-5; 9 bases line up with TRBD1. V gave up 8 bases and J gave up 3 bases; unmatched junction bases: 1. CDR1 is ENHRY, CDR2 SYGVKD, per germline. The CDR3 runs to 12 residues. This chain's CDR3 is CAIRDREETQYF. CDR3 nucleotide sequence: TGTGCCATCCGGGACAGGGAAGAGACCCAGTACTTC.

Turning to this clonotype: The junction departs from germline at one end; a sequencing error may be responsible. The chain couples TRBV10-1 to TRBJ2-3; possibly TRBD2 for D (5 bases). Germline-derived CDR1 and CDR2 are WNHNN and SYGVQD (reference sequence). This CDR3 is built from 13 residues. The CDR3: CACSASGTDTQYF. CDR3 sequence (DNA): TGCGCCTGCAGTGCAAGCGGAACAGATACGCAGTATTTT.

Many counts were recorded for this clonotype. The rearrangement links TRBV12-3 or TRBV12-4 to TRBJ2-5, with D unresolved. CDR3 size: 13 residues. The V end lost 0 bases, the J end lost 5 bases, and 7 bases lay between the germline ends. Here the CDR3 reads CASSLAPLETQYF. The CDR3 nucleotides read TGTGCCAGCAGTTTAGCCCCCTTGGAGACCCAGTACTTC.

The chain links TRBV9 to TRBJ2-2; possibly TRBD1 for D (6 bases). The CDR3 runs 14 residues. Germline V gene sequence: CDR1 SGDLS, CDR2 YYNGEE. Trimming took 5 bases from V and 1 from J, leaving 9 bases between them. The CDR3 DNA is TGTGCCAGCAGACGACAGGAGAACACCGGGGAGCTGTTTTTT. Amino acid sequence: CASRRQENTGELFF. The full variable domain, its missing parts supplied by reference TRBV9 and TRBJ2-2, is DSGVTQTPKHLITATGQRVTLRCSPRSGDLSVYWYQQSLDQGLQFLIQYYNGEERAKGNILERFSAQQFPDLHSELNLSSLELGDSALYFCASRRQENTGELFFGEGSRLTVL.